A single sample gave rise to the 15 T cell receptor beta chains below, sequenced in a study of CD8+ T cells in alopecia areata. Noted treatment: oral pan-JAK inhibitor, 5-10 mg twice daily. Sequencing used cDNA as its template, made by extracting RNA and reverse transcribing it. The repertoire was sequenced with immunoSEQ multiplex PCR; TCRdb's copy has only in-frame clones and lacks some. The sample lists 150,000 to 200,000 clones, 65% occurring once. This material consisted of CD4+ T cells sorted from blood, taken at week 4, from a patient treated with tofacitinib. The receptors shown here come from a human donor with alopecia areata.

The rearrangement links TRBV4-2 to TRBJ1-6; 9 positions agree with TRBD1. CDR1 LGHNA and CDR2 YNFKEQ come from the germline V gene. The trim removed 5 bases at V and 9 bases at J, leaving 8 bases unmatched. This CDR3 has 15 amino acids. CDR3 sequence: CASSLGATGGSPLHF. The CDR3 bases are TGTGCCAGCAGCTTGGGGGCGACAGGGGGTTCACCCCTCCACTTT.

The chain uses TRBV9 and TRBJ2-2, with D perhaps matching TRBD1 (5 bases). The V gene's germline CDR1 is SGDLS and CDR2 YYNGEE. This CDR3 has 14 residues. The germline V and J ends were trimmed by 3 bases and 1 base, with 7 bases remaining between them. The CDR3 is CASSGRVNTGELFF. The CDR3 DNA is TGTGCCAGCAGCGGCAGGGTGAACACCGGGGAGCTGTTTTTT.

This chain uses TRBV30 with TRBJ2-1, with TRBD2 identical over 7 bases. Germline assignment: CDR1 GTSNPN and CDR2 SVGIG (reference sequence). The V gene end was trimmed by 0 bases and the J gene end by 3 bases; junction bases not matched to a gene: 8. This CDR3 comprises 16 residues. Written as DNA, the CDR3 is TGTGCCTGGAGTGTACGCGGCGGGGGTCTCTACAATGAGCAGTTCTTC. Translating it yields CAWSVRGGGLYNEQFF. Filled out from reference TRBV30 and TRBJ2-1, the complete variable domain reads SQTIHQWPATLVQPVGSPLSLECTVEGTSNPNLYWYRQAAGRGLQLLFYSVGIGQISSEVPQNLSASRPQDRQFILSSKKLLLSDSGFYLCAWSVRGGGLYNEQFFGPGTRLTVL.

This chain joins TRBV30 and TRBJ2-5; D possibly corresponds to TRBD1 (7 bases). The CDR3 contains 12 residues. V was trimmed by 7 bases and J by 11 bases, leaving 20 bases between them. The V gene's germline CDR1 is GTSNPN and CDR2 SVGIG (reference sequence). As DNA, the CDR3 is TGTGCCTCACAGACAGGGACTCGGTCGCAGTACTTC. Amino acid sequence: CASQTGTRSQYF.

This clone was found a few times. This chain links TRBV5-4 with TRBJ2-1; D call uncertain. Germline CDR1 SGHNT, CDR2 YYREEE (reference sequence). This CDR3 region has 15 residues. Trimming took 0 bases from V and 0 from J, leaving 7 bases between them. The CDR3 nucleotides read TGTGCCAGCAGCTTGGCCAGCCCCTCCTACAATGAGCAGTTCTTC. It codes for CASSLASPSYNEQFF.

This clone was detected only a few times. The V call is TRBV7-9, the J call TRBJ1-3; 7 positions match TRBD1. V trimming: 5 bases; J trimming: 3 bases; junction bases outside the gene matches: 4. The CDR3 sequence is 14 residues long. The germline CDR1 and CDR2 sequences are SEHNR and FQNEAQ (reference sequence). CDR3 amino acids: CASSLDRDGNTIYF. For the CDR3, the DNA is TGTGCCAGCAGCCTAGACAGGGATGGAAACACCATATATTTT.

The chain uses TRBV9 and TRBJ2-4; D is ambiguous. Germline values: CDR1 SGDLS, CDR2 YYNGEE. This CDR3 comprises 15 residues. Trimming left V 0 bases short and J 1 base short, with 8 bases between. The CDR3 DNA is TGTGCCAGCAGCGTAGACCCGGGTGCCAAAAACATTCAGTACTTC. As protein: CASSVDPGAKNIQYF.

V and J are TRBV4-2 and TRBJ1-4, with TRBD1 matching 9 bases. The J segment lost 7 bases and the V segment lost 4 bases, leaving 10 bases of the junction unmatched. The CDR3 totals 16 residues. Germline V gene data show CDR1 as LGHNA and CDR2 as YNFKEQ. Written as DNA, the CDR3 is TGTGCCAGCAGCCGCAACCCGGGACAGGGCATTGAAAAACTGTTTTTT. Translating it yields CASSRNPGQGIEKLFF.

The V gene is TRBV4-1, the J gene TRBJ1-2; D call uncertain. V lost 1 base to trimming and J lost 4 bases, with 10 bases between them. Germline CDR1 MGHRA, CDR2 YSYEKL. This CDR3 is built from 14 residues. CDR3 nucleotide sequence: TGCGCCAGCAGCCAAGCCCGGCCAGTCTATGGCTACACCTTC. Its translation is CASSQARPVYGYTF.

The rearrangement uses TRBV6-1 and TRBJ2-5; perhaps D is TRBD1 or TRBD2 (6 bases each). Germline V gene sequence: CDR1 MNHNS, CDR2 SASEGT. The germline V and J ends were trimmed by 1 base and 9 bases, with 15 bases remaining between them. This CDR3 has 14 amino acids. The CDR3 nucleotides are TGTGCCAGCAGTGAAGAGGGGGGAGCTTGGGCCCAGTACTTC. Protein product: CASSEEGGAWAQYF.

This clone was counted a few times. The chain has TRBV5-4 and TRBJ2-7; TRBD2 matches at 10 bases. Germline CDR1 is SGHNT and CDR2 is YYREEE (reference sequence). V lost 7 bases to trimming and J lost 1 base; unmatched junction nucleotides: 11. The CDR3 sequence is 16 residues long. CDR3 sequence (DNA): TGTGCCAGCGGGAGCGGGGGGGCTTCACATTCCTACGAGCAGTACTTC. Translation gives CASGSGGASHSYEQYF.

The CDR3 region is CAWSYGAGNTEAFF. The DNA of the CDR3 is TGTGCCTGGAGCTATGGGGCAGGGAACACTGAAGCTTTCTTT. The rearrangement uses TRBV30 and TRBJ1-1; D is possibly TRBD1 (5 bases). V was trimmed by 3 bases and J by 1 base, leaving 12 bases between them. This CDR3 comprises 14 residues. Germline V lookup: CDR1 GTSNPN, CDR2 SVGIG (reference sequence).

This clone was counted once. The CDR3 here is CASSQEGQGSNQPQHF. CDR3 nucleotides: TGCGCCAGCAGCCAGGAGGGACAGGGGTCAAATCAGCCCCAGCATTTT. The V call is TRBV4-3, the J call TRBJ1-5; 10 bases are shared with TRBD1. Per the germline V gene, CDR1 is LGHNA and CDR2 is YSLEER. With V trimmed by 3 bases and J by 4 bases, 6 bases remained unmatched. The CDR3 contains 16 residues.

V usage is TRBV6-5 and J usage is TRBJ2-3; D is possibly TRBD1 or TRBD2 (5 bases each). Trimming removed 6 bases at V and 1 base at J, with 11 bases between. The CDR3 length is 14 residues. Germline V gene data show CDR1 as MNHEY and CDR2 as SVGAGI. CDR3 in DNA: TGTGCCAGCAGCTCGTGGGGACGCACAGATACGCAGTATTTT. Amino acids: CASSSWGRTDTQYF.

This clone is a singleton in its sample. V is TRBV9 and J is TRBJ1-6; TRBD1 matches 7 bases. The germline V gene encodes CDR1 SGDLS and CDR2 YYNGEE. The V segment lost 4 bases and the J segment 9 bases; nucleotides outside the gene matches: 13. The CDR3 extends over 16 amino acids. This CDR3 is CASSLSPTGIGSPLHF. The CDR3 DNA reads TGTGCCAGCAGCCTATCCCCGACAGGGATCGGTTCACCCCTCCACTTT.